Listed below are T cell receptor beta chains from one sample, sequenced in a study of blood T cell repertoires in COVID-19. TCRdb keeps only in-frame clones here, not all; method: immunoSEQ multiplex PCR. Here the sample spans around 100,000 clones, 70% to 80% being singletons. The sample taken for sequencing was peripheral blood. The receptors shown here come from a man between 60 and 70 years old with active or convalescent COVID-19. Each CDR3 is given with its conserved first and last residue. D genes are given only for firm matches. Rows may omit the clone size; those that give it use once, few, many or a size class.

d_call: TRBD1; v_call: TRBV18; cdr3_length: 14; clone_size: NA; j_call: TRBJ2-7; cdr3_aa: CASSPPTGRYEQYF; cdr3_nt: TGTGCCAGCTCACCCCCGACAGGGCGGTACGAGCAGTACTTC
d_call: TRBD1; v_call: TRBV10-1; cdr3_length: 16; clone_size: NA; j_call: TRBJ2-3; cdr3_aa: CASSELAGTGTDTQYF; cdr3_nt: TGCGCCAGCAGTGAGCTCGCCGGGACAGGCACAGATACGCAGTATTTT
d_call: TRBD1; v_call: TRBV27; cdr3_length: 15; clone_size: few; j_call: TRBJ2-7; cdr3_aa: CASRRQGPSSYEQYF; cdr3_nt: TGTGCCAGCAGGAGACAGGGGCCGAGCTCCTACGAGCAGTACTTC
d_call: TRBD1; v_call: TRBV19; cdr3_length: 13; clone_size: once; j_call: TRBJ2-3; cdr3_aa: CATGTGGTDTQYF; cdr3_nt: TGTGCCACCGGGACAGGGGGCACAGATACGCAGTATTTT
d_call: NA; v_call: TRBV11-3; cdr3_length: 13; clone_size: NA; j_call: TRBJ2-7; cdr3_aa: CASSAGLNYEQYF; cdr3_nt: TGTGCCAGTTCGGCGGGGCTGAACTACGAGCAGTACTTC
d_call: NA; v_call: TRBV12-3/TRBV12-4; cdr3_length: 13; clone_size: NA; j_call: TRBJ1-2; cdr3_aa: CASSPRGNYGYTF; cdr3_nt: TGTGCCAGCAGTCCCCGAGGTAACTATGGCTACACCTTC
d_call: TRBD2; v_call: TRBV10-3; cdr3_length: 18; clone_size: NA; j_call: TRBJ2-3; cdr3_aa: CAISGTSGSGGLTDTQYF; cdr3_nt: TGTGCCATCAGTGGTACTAGCGGGAGCGGAGGACTCACAGATACGCAGTATTTT
d_call: TRBD1; v_call: TRBV5-4; cdr3_length: 15; clone_size: NA; j_call: TRBJ1-2; cdr3_aa: CASSLGTGGSYGYTF; cdr3_nt: TGTGCCAGCAGCTTGGGGACAGGGGGGAGCTATGGCTACACCTTC
d_call: TRBD2; v_call: TRBV3-1/TRBV3-2; cdr3_length: 15; clone_size: NA; j_call: TRBJ2-2; cdr3_aa: CASSQERGYTGELFF; cdr3_nt: TGTGCCAGCAGCCAAGAGCGGGGGTACACCGGGGAGCTGTTTTTT
d_call: NA; v_call: TRBV24-1; cdr3_length: 14; clone_size: NA; j_call: TRBJ1-6; cdr3_aa: CATSDFGYNSPLHF; cdr3_nt: TGTGCCACCAGTGATTTCGGGTATAATTCACCCCTCCACTTT
d_call: NA; v_call: TRBV5-1; cdr3_length: 17; clone_size: NA; j_call: TRBJ2-1; cdr3_aa: CASSLGGGPPPYNEQFF; cdr3_nt: TGCGCCAGCAGCTTGGGGGGCGGCCCTCCCCCCTACAATGAGCAGTTCTTC
d_call: NA; v_call: TRBV13; cdr3_length: 12; clone_size: few; j_call: TRBJ1-1; cdr3_aa: CASSFVTTEAFF; cdr3_nt: TGTGCCAGCAGCTTTGTAACAACTGAAGCTTTCTTT